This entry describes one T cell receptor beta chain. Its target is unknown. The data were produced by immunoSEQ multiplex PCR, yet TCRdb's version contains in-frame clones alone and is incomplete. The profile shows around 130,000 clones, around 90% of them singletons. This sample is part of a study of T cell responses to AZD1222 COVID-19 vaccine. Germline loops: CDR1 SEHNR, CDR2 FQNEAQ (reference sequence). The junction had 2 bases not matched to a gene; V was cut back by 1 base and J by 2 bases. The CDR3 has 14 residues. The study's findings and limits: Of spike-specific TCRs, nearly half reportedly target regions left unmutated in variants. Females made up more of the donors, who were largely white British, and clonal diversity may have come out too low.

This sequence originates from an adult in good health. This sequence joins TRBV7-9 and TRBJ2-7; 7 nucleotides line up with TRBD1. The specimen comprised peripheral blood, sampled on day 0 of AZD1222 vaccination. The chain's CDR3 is CASSLEGTAYEQYF. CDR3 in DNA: TGTGCCAGCAGCTTAGAAGGGACAGCCTACGAGCAGTACTTC.